This T cell receptor beta chain appears in the sequencing data of a study of human T cells and chemical hapten exposure. The time point is: pre-sensitization, week 0. Treatment given: therapeutic diphenylcyclopropenone sensitization with weekly scalp DPC. Extraction of total RNA was performed on unfractionated whole blood. TCRdb processed the RACE reads anew with MiXCR; each CDR3 protein has one entry. The sample comprises some 49,000 distinct CDR3 sequences, about 9.6% of which are singletons, and approximately 9.7% rests with the top ten. The CDR3 runs 15 residues. CDR1 is MNHEY, CDR2 SVGEGT, per germline. The V and J ends lost 7 bases and 3 bases respectively, with 16 bases between them.

This TCR derives from a young woman with alopecia areata. Some clones in this sample may be carry-over from other donors' samples. The specimen was whole blood, collected in connection with sensitization to the hapten diphenylcyclopropenone (DPC). The chain combines TRBV6-2 or TRBV6-3 with TRBJ1-5; perhaps TRBD1 as D (5 bases). CDR3 sequence (DNA): TGTGCCAGCACCCGGACGGGACCTTTCAATCAGCCCCAGCATTTT. Its translation is CASTRTGPFNQPQHF.